Here is one TCR beta chain with its context. This entry comes from a study of blood T cell repertoires in COVID-19. Study summary: In each case, the material was cDNA or gDNA derived from T cells, B-cell-depleted T cells, or PBMCs.

As handled by the study authors: Reference gene primers were amplified, and this amplification served to estimate nucleated cell counts. Measured with immunoSEQ multiplex PCR; TCRdb has only the in-frame clones, and not every one. That table supplies the V and J calls and clone size; D and trimming were determined from the DNA. The repertoire includes roughly 250,000 clones, around 90% of them detected once, and more than 1% sits in the top ten. CDR3 size: 15 residues. Per germline, CDR1 GTSNPN and CDR2 SVGIG (reference sequence). Participants were aged about 18 to 100 years from around 26 US areas. The chain has TRBV30 and TRBJ1-5; D perhaps matches TRBD1 (6 bases). This TCR came from a human donor in a cohort exposed to, infected with or recovered from COVID-19 (not recorded which). The donor label of this sample is uncertain. Specimen: PBMCs or T cells enriched from blood (not recorded which). The CDR3 DNA sequence: TGTGCGTCAAGTTCTGGGGGGGCTCGGAATCAGCCCCAGCATTTT. Translating gives CASSSGGARNQPQHF.